This T cell receptor beta chain was recovered during a study of CD8 T cell repertoires and HIV-1 epitope variants. Overall study context: The baseline condition was 1M T cells left uncultured.

The protocol was immunoSEQ multiplex PCR, while the TCRdb copy is restricted to in-frame clones and leaves out a portion. The table lists tens of thousands of clones, 60% to 80% of them singletons. CDR3 length: 17 residues. The J segment lost 8 bases and the V segment lost 6 bases, leaving 21 bases of the junction unmatched. The germline gives CDR1 SNHLY, CDR2 FYNNEI. The TCR originated in a male donor with HIV. The chain carries TRBV2 and TRBJ1-2; 7 positions agree with TRBD1. Sequenced sample: uncultured baseline CD8+ T cells from peripheral blood mononuclear cells (PBMCs). The CDR3, as DNA: TGTGCCAGCAGAGGGGCCACACAGGGGCCGAACTCGCGAGGCTACACCTTC. Amino acid sequence: CASRGATQGPNSRGYTF.